These 11 T cell receptor beta chains were sequenced from one sample in a study of cytomegalovirus exposure and HLA in healthy donors. PCR was performed using 60 Vbeta and 13 Jbeta primers. Generated by immunoSEQ multiplex PCR, the TCRdb table keeps only in-frame clones and is missing some. The data show 150,000 to 200,000 clones, with roughly 81% seen just once and 4.5% to 5.5% held by the top ten. The sequenced sample consisted of PBMCs. The receptors come from a girl aged 10-17 years in good health and CMV-seropositive.

With regard to this clone: Germline and junction disagree at one end, which may indicate a read error. CDR3 in amino acids: CASSVAGTANGYTF. Here the CDR3 DNA reads TGTGCCAGCAGCGTAGCCGGGACAGCGAATGGCTACACCTTC. V is TRBV7-2 and J is TRBJ1-2; 7 bases align to TRBD1. The CDR3 has 14 residues. Germline V lookup: CDR1 SGHTA, CDR2 FQGNSA.

With regard to this clone: This specimen includes other DNA sequences encoding the same CDR3. This chain connects TRBV27 to TRBJ2-7; a possible D gene is TRBD1 (5 bases). Germline V lookup: CDR1 MNHEY, CDR2 SMNVEV (reference sequence). The CDR3 runs 15 residues. V was trimmed by 0 bases and J by 0 bases, leaving 9 bases between them. The CDR3 protein is CASSLSGVGSYEQYF. CDR3 sequence (DNA): TGTGCCAGCAGTTTATCAGGGGTGGGCTCCTACGAGCAGTACTTC.

This chain links TRBV30 with TRBJ2-4; 7 nucleotides align to TRBD1. The trim removed 2 bases at V and 3 bases at J, leaving 10 bases unmatched. The CDR3 sequence is 16 residues long. The germline V gene encodes CDR1 GTSNPN and CDR2 SVGIG (reference sequence). CDR3 sequence reads: CAWSTAETGYKNIQYF. The CDR3 nucleotides read TGTGCCTGGAGTACTGCCGAGACAGGGTACAAAAACATTCAGTACTTC.

The rearrangement uses TRBV7-9 and TRBJ2-3, with D possibly TRBD2 on 5 matching bases. Germline-derived CDR1 and CDR2 are SEHNR and FQNEAQ (reference sequence). This CDR3 contains 12 residues. With 7 bases removed from V and 6 bases from J, the gap between germline ends came to 11 bases. The CDR3 DNA reads as TGTGCCAGCAACCGAGGACTGGATACGCAGTATTTT. Its translation is CASNRGLDTQYF.

This clone was seen only a few times. The chain couples TRBV6-5 to TRBJ1-1; no definite D call. Germline V gives CDR1 MNHEY, CDR2 SVGAGI. V lost 0 bases to trimming and J lost 6 bases, with 14 bases between them. CDR3 length: 15 amino acids. The CDR3 loop reads CASSYSTGLFAEAFF. CDR3 DNA: TGTGCCAGCAGTTACTCGACTGGGTTATTCGCTGAAGCTTTCTTT.

This clone was observed a single time. V and J are TRBV4-1 and TRBJ2-7; weak D call: TRBD2 (6 bases). The germline V gene has CDR1 MGHRA and CDR2 YSYEKL. This CDR3 contains 14 residues. V dropped 4 bases and J dropped 0 bases, with 10 bases sitting between them. CDR3 sequence: CASSLGLSSYEQYF. DNA for the CDR3: TGCGCCAGCAGCCTGGGACTCTCCTCCTACGAGCAGTACTTC.

This clone came up once. The rearrangement links TRBV5-4 to TRBJ2-5; possible D gene TRBD2, 5 bases. V dropped 1 base and J dropped 1 base, with 11 bases sitting between them. CDR1 is SGHNT and CDR2 is YYREEE in the germline V gene (reference sequence). CDR3 length equals 15 residues. CDR3 bases: TGTGCCAGCAGCTTGAGGAGGACTGTCCAAGAGACCCAGTACTTC. Translated, it gives CASSLRRTVQETQYF.

The sample holds a few counts of this clone. The chain has TRBV5-4 and TRBJ1-2; D possibly corresponds to TRBD1 (5 bases). From germline, CDR1 is SGHNT and CDR2 YYREEE (reference sequence). CDR3 length equals 14 residues. Trimming removed 4 bases at V and 5 bases at J, with 15 bases between. The CDR3, as DNA: TGTGCCAGCAGCCCGGGGGGGACCGGTTATGGCTACACCTTC. This sequence encodes CASSPGGTGYGYTF.

The chain is built from TRBV28 and TRBJ2-7, with D possibly TRBD1 on 6 matching bases. Germline CDR1 and CDR2: MDHEN and SYDVKM. This CDR3 is 15 amino acids long. V lost 7 bases and J 0 bases, leaving 16 bases between the germline ends. DNA for the CDR3: TGTGCCAGCAACATTGGGGGCAGGGTCTCCTACGAGCAGTACTTC. Translating gives CASNIGGRVSYEQYF.

Note on this clone: The sample holds other DNA sequences that translate to the same CDR3. The V call is TRBV4-1, the J call TRBJ2-3; D possibly corresponds to TRBD1 (5 bases). The CDR3 length is 14 residues. V was pared by 1 base and J by 3 bases, with 8 bases between. Germline values: CDR1 MGHRA, CDR2 YSYEKL. The CDR3: CASSQVPGTDTQYF. Here the CDR3 DNA reads TGCGCCAGCAGCCAAGTACCAGGGACAGATACGCAGTATTTT.

This clone was counted a few times. In the same sample, other DNA sequences code for this CDR3. The gene calls are TRBV7-8 and TRBJ2-5; 8 bases are shared with TRBD2. V lost 2 bases to trimming and J lost 2 bases; unmatched junction nucleotides: 4. This CDR3 has 15 amino acids. The V gene's germline CDR1 is SGHVS and CDR2 FQNEAQ. The CDR3 DNA follows: TGTGCCAGCAGCTTACATAGCGGGGCGCAAGAGACCCAGTACTTC. The encoded protein is CASSLHSGAQETQYF.